This T cell receptor beta chain was found in a study of blood T cell repertoires in COVID-19. The V end lost 5 bases, the J end lost 2 bases, and 9 bases lay between the germline ends. Per the germline V gene, CDR1 is SEHNR and CDR2 is FQNEAQ (reference sequence). The CDR3 runs 14 residues. The table came from immunoSEQ multiplex PCR; TCRdb's copy has only in-frame clones and leaves some out. The table shows about 480,000 clones, with nearly 90% occurring only once. The chain employs TRBV7-9 and TRBJ2-2, with D unclear. The sequenced sample was peripheral blood. The receptor's source is a man aged 18 to 30 with COVID-19, enrolled during active disease. The CDR3 sequence: CASSRDFNTGELFF. CDR3 nucleotide sequence: TGTGCCAGCAGCCGCGACTTTAACACCGGGGAGCTGTTTTTT.